This T cell receptor beta chain was retrieved from a study of blood T cell repertoires in COVID-19. TCRdb's copy holds only in-frame clones and misses some; the assay was immunoSEQ multiplex PCR. The data contain 170,000 or so clones, around 83% of them singletons. Germline loops: CDR1 GTSNPN, CDR2 SVGIG (reference sequence). The CDR3 is 13 amino acids. On this clone: A read error may account for a junction end that differs from germline.

The material sequenced was peripheral blood. V and J are TRBV30 and TRBJ2-7, with 8 bases fitting TRBD1. This receptor was obtained from a woman in her 70s with COVID-19, enrolled during active disease. The CDR3, as DNA: TGTGCCTGGAGTGACGGACAGGGTACGGGCCGGAACTTC. It specifies CAWSDGQGTGRNF.